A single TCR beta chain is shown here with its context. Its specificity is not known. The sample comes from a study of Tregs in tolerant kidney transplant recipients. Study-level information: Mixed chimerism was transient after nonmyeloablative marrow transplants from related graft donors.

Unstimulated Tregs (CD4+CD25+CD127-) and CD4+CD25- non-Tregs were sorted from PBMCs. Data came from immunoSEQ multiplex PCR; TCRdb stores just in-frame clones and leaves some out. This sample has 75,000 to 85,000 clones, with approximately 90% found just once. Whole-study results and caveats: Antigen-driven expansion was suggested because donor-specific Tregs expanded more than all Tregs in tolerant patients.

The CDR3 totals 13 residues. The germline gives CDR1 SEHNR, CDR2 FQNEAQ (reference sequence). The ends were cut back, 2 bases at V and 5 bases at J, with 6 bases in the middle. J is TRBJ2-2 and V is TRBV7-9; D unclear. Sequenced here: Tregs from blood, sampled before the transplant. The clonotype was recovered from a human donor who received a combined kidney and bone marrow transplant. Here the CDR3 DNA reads TGTGCCAGCAGCTTAATGGATACCGGGGAGCTGTTTTTT. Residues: CASSLMDTGELFF.